The rows below give T cell receptor beta chains drawn from one sample of a study of blood T cell repertoires in COVID-19. Here immunoSEQ multiplex PCR was the method, and the copy in TCRdb shows in-frame clones only, minus some. The data show about 330,000 clones, more than 85% seen once. The sample was PBMCs or T cells enriched from blood (not recorded which). The receptor set was obtained from a woman between 25 and 40 years old who had recovered from COVID-19. Both conserved end residues are part of each CDR3. The order of the fields is CDR3 protein, CDR3 DNA, D gene, V gene, J gene, CDR3 length, clone size. A D gene is named only where the DNA matches it firmly. Size is stated for part of the rows, as once, few or many counts, or as a class when the clone is expanded.

CATSDPKGQILQETQYF	TGTGCCACCAGTGATCCGAAGGGACAGATTCTACAAGAGACCCAGTACTTC	TRBD1	TRBV24-1	TRBJ2-5	17	.
CASSLEDSSGNTIYF	TGTGCCAGCAGCTTAGAGGACAGCTCTGGAAACACCATATATTTT	.	TRBV7-6	TRBJ1-3	15	.
CASSQVNEQYF	TGTGCCAGCAGCCAAGTTAACGAGCAGTACTTC	.	TRBV3-1/TRBV3-2	TRBJ2-7	11	.
CASSYPNGGGYGYTF	TGTGCCAGCAGTTACCCGAACGGGGGGGGGTATGGCTACACCTTC	.	TRBV28	TRBJ1-2	15	.
CASSLETGGVTF	TGTGCCAGCAGCTTAGAGACAGGGGGCGTCACCTTC	TRBD1	TRBV7-3	TRBJ1-2	12	.
CASSPGQGTNEKLFF	TGTGCCAGCAGCCCCGGACAGGGGACTAATGAAAAACTGTTTTTT	TRBD1	TRBV7-9	TRBJ1-4	15	.
CASSWGGSDNSPLHF	TGTGCCAGCAGCTGGGGGGGCTCAGATAATTCACCCCTCCACTTT	.	TRBV5-4	TRBJ1-6	15	.
CASSLSRGTYNEQFF	TGTGCCAGCAGCTTAAGTCGAGGTACCTACAATGAGCAGTTCTTC	.	TRBV7-8	TRBJ2-1	15	.
CASSLGDTSYEQYF	TGTGCCAGCAGCTTGGGGGACACCTCCTACGAGCAGTACTTC	.	TRBV5-8	TRBJ2-7	14	.
CASSDRSGTVVYNEQFF	TGTGCCAGCAGTGACCGCTCCGGGACAGTAGTGTACAATGAGCAGTTCTTC	TRBD1	TRBV25-1	TRBJ2-1	17	.
CASSQDGGATLAYF	TGTGCCAGCTCACAAGACGGAGGGGCTACGCTGGCGTACTTC	.	TRBV18	TRBJ2-7	14	.
CASSLARTGTSGALQYNEQFF	TGCGCCAGCAGCCTCGCACGAACCGGGACTAGCGGGGCCCTCCAATACAATGAGCAGTTCTTC	TRBD2	TRBV4-1	TRBJ2-1	21	.
CASSLSGALFSGNTIYF	TGTGCCAGCAGCTTAAGCGGGGCGCTATTCTCTGGAAACACCATATATTTT	.	TRBV7-9	TRBJ1-3	17	.
CSASGNPAVYNEQFF	TGCAGTGCTAGTGGTAATCCGGCGGTCTACAATGAGCAGTTCTTC	.	TRBV20-1	TRBJ2-1	15	.
CASSTGMNTEAFF	TGTGCCAGCAGTACAGGAATGAACACTGAAGCTTTCTTT	.	TRBV28	TRBJ1-1	13	once
CASSLVARRGTLGLQFF	TGCGCCAGCAGCTTGGTCGCCCGGCGGGGTACCCTAGGGTTGCAGTTCTTC	.	TRBV5-1	TRBJ2-1	17	.
CASSIQGGYEQYF	TGTGCCAGCAGTATTCAGGGGGGTTACGAGCAGTACTTC	.	TRBV27	TRBJ2-7	13	.
CASSPGTRLMSLHF	TGTGCCAGCAGTCCCGGGACAAGGCTTATGTCCCTCCACTTT	.	TRBV2	TRBJ1-6	14	once
CASSLARDFAQASSNEQFF	TGTGCCAGCAGCTTAGCCCGGGACTTCGCCCAAGCCAGCTCCAATGAGCAGTTCTTC	.	TRBV7-2	TRBJ2-1	19	few
CASRSPSEQFF	TGTGCCAGCCGTTCCCCTTCTGAGCAGTTCTTC	.	TRBV27	TRBJ2-1	11	.
CAIRPDTINTEAFF	TGTGCCATCAGACCGGACACTATCAACACTGAAGCTTTCTTT	.	TRBV10-3	TRBJ1-1	14	.
CASSLKGQGGSSYNEQFF	TGTGCCAGCAGCTTAAAGGGGCAGGGAGGGAGCTCCTACAATGAGCAGTTCTTC	TRBD2	TRBV7-2	TRBJ2-1	18	once
CASSLGGRPYEQYF	TGTGCCAGCAGCTTAGGCGGGAGGCCGTACGAGCAGTACTTC	TRBD2	TRBV7-2	TRBJ2-7	14	.
CATQRETTNTGELFF	TGTGCCACTCAGCGGGAGACCACGAACACCGGGGAGCTGTTTTTT	TRBD2	TRBV2	TRBJ2-2	15	.
CASSVSSSGNTIYF	TGTGCCAGCAGCGTATCTAGCTCTGGAAACACCATATATTTT	.	TRBV9	TRBJ1-3	14	.
CASSLSGTGDSYGYTF	TGTGCCAGCAGTTTATCGGGGACAGGGGACAGCTATGGCTACACCTTC	TRBD1	TRBV28	TRBJ1-2	16	.
CASSQDEGGNYGYTF	TGTGCCAGCAGCCAAGATGAAGGGGGCAACTATGGCTACACCTTC	TRBD1	TRBV4-2	TRBJ1-2	15	.
CASSELGPEAFF	TGTGCCAGCAGTGAACTGGGGCCTGAAGCTTTCTTT	.	TRBV2	TRBJ1-1	12	few
CASSEALAGGHTDTQYF	TGTGCCAGCAGTGAAGCCCTAGCGGGGGGCCATACAGATACGCAGTATTTT	TRBD2	TRBV2	TRBJ2-3	17	.
CASSLSLSAYNEQFF	TGTGCCAGCAGCTTAAGTCTGTCGGCCTACAATGAGCAGTTCTTC	.	TRBV7-3	TRBJ2-1	15	.
CASSLVVGRQVF	TGTGCCAGCAGCTTAGTCGTGGGAAGACAGGTCTTC	.	TRBV11-3	TRBJ2-7	12	once
CASSGGSGREQYF	TGTGCCAGCAGCGGGGGTAGCGGGCGCGAGCAGTACTTC	TRBD2	TRBV3-1/TRBV3-2	TRBJ2-7	13	.
CASSRGLAGGRETQYF	TGTGCCAGCTCACGAGGACTAGCGGGAGGAAGAGAGACCCAGTACTTC	TRBD2	TRBV18	TRBJ2-5	16	.
CASSPDRDYGYTF	TGTGCCAGCTCACCTGACAGGGACTATGGCTACACCTTC	TRBD1	TRBV18	TRBJ1-2	13	.
CASSLTVRGYTGELFF	TGTGCCAGCAGCTTAACGGTGCGGGGGTACACCGGGGAGCTGTTTTTT	TRBD2	TRBV7-3	TRBJ2-2	16	.